The rows below give T cell receptor beta chains drawn from one sample of a study of cytomegalovirus exposure and HLA in healthy donors. Some clones are missing from TCRdb's copy, which holds only in-frame ones; the method was immunoSEQ multiplex PCR. The top ten hold 5.4% of the sample, which has nearly 65,000 clones, 73% seen once. Sequencing was carried out using PBMCs. Source of these receptors: a man aged 50 to 60 in good health and CMV-seronegative. Both conserved end residues are part of each CDR3. The order of the fields is D gene, V gene, CDR3 length, CDR3 protein. D genes are given only for firm matches.

D gene: NA
V gene: TRBV6-6
CDR3 length: 14
CDR3 protein: CASSYSGVRNTIYF

D gene: NA
V gene: TRBV7-8
CDR3 length: 13
CDR3 protein: CASSLEAYTEAFF

D gene: NA
V gene: TRBV16
CDR3 length: 16
CDR3 protein: CASSQFSAGRYNEQFF

D gene: NA
V gene: TRBV5-4
CDR3 length: 14
CDR3 protein: CASSLSWATGELFF

D gene: TRBD1
V gene: TRBV4-2
CDR3 length: 19
CDR3 protein: CASSQDRGQGALSGNTIYF

D gene: NA
V gene: TRBV11-2
CDR3 length: 16
CDR3 protein: CASSTRLLGLGNIQYF

D gene: TRBD1
V gene: TRBV2
CDR3 length: 14
CDR3 protein: CASSEQGVSYEQYF

D gene: NA
V gene: TRBV10-2
CDR3 length: 14
CDR3 protein: CASGLPRRSGELFF

D gene: NA
V gene: TRBV2
CDR3 length: 15
CDR3 protein: CASRRSRGGAGELFF

D gene: TRBD1
V gene: TRBV13
CDR3 length: 13
CDR3 protein: CARHRGQSSGYTF

D gene: NA
V gene: TRBV6-5
CDR3 length: 15
CDR3 protein: CASSYSASQGHGYTF

D gene: NA
V gene: TRBV12-5
CDR3 length: 14
CDR3 protein: CASLGGPVIYEQYF

D gene: NA
V gene: TRBV6-5
CDR3 length: 12
CDR3 protein: CAVPPGSTEAFF

D gene: NA
V gene: TRBV7-9
CDR3 length: 17
CDR3 protein: CASSLGLVDYLEETQYF

D gene: NA
V gene: TRBV15
CDR3 length: 16
CDR3 protein: CATSRDPQRPTDTQYF

D gene: NA
V gene: TRBV7-2
CDR3 length: 15
CDR3 protein: CASSVTRDPPYEQYF

D gene: TRBD1
V gene: TRBV6-1
CDR3 length: 15
CDR3 protein: CASSEGTGGGYGYTF

D gene: TRBD2
V gene: TRBV5-1
CDR3 length: 15
CDR3 protein: CASSLTSVEGYEQYF

D gene: NA
V gene: TRBV5-4
CDR3 length: 14
CDR3 protein: CASSLDNVNSPLHF

D gene: NA
V gene: TRBV10-1
CDR3 length: 16
CDR3 protein: CASSESKGFGTGELFF

D gene: TRBD2
V gene: TRBV5-1
CDR3 length: 17
CDR3 protein: CASSLATSGGHQETQYF

D gene: TRBD2
V gene: TRBV5-5
CDR3 length: 15
CDR3 protein: CASSFGGVNSYEQYF

D gene: NA
V gene: TRBV7-9
CDR3 length: 15
CDR3 protein: CASSLVEVNVRGYTF

D gene: TRBD2
V gene: TRBV10-2
CDR3 length: 12
CDR3 protein: CASSIAGQEQFF

D gene: NA
V gene: TRBV18
CDR3 length: 15
CDR3 protein: CASSPERERTSPLHF

D gene: TRBD1
V gene: TRBV6-5
CDR3 length: 16
CDR3 protein: CASSYSGTGPGNIQYF

D gene: NA
V gene: TRBV21-1
CDR3 length: 13
CDR3 protein: CASSKGHSYEQYF

D gene: TRBD2
V gene: TRBV5-1
CDR3 length: 17
CDR3 protein: CASSLDSGGSYWRTQYF

D gene: NA
V gene: TRBV15
CDR3 length: 15
CDR3 protein: CATSRATGYAQPQHF

D gene: NA
V gene: TRBV5-5
CDR3 length: 13
CDR3 protein: CASSRFGNTEAFF

D gene: NA
V gene: TRBV4-2
CDR3 length: 18
CDR3 protein: CASSQEGAAGGYQETQYF

D gene: TRBD1
V gene: TRBV5-1
CDR3 length: 16
CDR3 protein: CASSKTGASYNSPLHF

D gene: NA
V gene: TRBV5-6
CDR3 length: 13
CDR3 protein: CASSLKEPGFRIF

D gene: TRBD2
V gene: TRBV4-1
CDR3 length: 16
CDR3 protein: CASSQEVASGTFPQYF

D gene: TRBD1
V gene: TRBV7-9
CDR3 length: 18
CDR3 protein: CASSQHPGGTGNTGELFF

D gene: NA
V gene: TRBV9
CDR3 length: 14
CDR3 protein: CASSPHGGNEKLFF

D gene: NA
V gene: TRBV18
CDR3 length: 13
CDR3 protein: CASSPIGDYGYTF

D gene: NA
V gene: TRBV7-9
CDR3 length: 16
CDR3 protein: CASSLSSGEYTGELFF

D gene: NA
V gene: TRBV29-1
CDR3 length: 13
CDR3 protein: CSVEVVNYNEQFF

D gene: NA
V gene: TRBV5-1
CDR3 length: 16
CDR3 protein: CASSLAARGGDEKLFF

D gene: TRBD1
V gene: TRBV14
CDR3 length: 17
CDR3 protein: CASSRRSGGGGGTEAFF

D gene: NA
V gene: TRBV9
CDR3 length: 15
CDR3 protein: CASDPGVSYNSPLHF

D gene: NA
V gene: TRBV2
CDR3 length: 14
CDR3 protein: CASTIGGRGETQYF

D gene: TRBD1
V gene: TRBV27
CDR3 length: 15
CDR3 protein: CASSFRGQGVSEQFF

D gene: TRBD2
V gene: TRBV7-6
CDR3 length: 16
CDR3 protein: CASSPMTSGGIYEQYF

D gene: TRBD1
V gene: TRBV7-3
CDR3 length: 13
CDR3 protein: CASSFYRGDTIYF